This T cell receptor beta chain was found in a study of blood T cell repertoires in COVID-19. As for the study in general: Samples representing acute and convalescent COVID-19 were sourced from the United States, Italy and Spain. PBMCs, B-cell-depleted T cells, or T cells provided the cDNA or gDNA that made up the material.

Authors' analysis steps: Counts of nucleated cells, estimated from reference gene primer amplification, were obtained. Repertoires were generated with immunoSEQ multiplex PCR, while TCRdb's copy carries only in-frame clones and drops some. That table furnishes V, J and clone size, whereas the DNA furnished D and trimming. The data show roughly 50,000 clones, more than 85% seen once. This clonotype was obtained from a human donor with active COVID-19. The donor label of this sample is uncertain. Material for sequencing was peripheral blood.

The CDR3 DNA sequence: TGTGCCAGCAGCTTAGGGGTGGGGGCTCTCCAAGAGACCCAGTACTTC. Residues: CASSLGVGALQETQYF. The chain uses TRBV7-9 and TRBJ2-5; TRBD1 is a possible D gene (6 bases). The CDR3 covers 16 residues. The germline V gene has CDR1 SEHNR and CDR2 FQNEAQ (reference sequence). Trimming removed 1 base at V and 1 base at J, with 13 bases between.